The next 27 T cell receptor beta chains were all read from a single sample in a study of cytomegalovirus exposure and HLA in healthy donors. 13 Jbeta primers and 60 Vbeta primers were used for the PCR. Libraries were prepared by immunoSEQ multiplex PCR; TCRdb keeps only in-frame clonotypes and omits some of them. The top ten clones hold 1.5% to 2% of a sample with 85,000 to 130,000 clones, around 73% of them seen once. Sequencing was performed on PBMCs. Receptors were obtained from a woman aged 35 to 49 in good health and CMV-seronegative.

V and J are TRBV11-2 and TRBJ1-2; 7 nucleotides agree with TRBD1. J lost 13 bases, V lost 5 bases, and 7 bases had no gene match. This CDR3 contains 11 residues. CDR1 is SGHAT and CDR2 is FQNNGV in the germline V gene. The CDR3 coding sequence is TGTGCCAGCAGCCATACAGGGGTCGGCACCTTC. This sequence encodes CASSHTGVGTF.

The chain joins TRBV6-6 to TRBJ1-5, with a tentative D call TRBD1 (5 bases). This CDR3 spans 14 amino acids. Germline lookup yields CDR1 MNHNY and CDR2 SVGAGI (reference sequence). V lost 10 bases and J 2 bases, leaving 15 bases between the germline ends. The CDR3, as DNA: TGTGCCACCACCCAGGGTTTAGGCAATCAGCCCCAGCATTTT. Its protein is CATTQGLGNQPQHF.

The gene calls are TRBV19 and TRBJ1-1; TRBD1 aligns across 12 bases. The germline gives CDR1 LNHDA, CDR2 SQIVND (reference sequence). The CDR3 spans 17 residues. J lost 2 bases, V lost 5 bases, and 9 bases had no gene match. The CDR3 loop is CASSHRDRGLSNTEAFF. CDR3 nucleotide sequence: TGTGCCAGTAGTCATCGGGACAGGGGGCTTAGCAACACTGAAGCTTTCTTT.

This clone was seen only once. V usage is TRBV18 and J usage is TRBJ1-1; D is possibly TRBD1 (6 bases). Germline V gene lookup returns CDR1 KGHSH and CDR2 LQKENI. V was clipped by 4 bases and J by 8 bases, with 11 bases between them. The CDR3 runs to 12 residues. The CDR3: CASSLPGQEAFF. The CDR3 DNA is TGTGCCAGCTCACTTCCGGGACAAGAAGCTTTCTTT.

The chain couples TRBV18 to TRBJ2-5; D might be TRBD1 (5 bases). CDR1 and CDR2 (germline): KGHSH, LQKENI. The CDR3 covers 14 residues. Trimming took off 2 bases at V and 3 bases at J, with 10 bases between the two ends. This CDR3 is CASSPGARKETQYF. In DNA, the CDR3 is TGTGCCAGCTCACCAGGGGCTAGAAAAGAGACCCAGTACTTC.

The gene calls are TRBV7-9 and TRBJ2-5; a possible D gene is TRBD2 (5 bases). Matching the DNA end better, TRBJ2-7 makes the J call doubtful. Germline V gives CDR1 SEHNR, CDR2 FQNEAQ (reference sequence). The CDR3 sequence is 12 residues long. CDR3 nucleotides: TGTGCCAGCGGGAGCCGTTCCTACGAGCAGTACTTC. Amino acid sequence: CASGSRSYEQYF.

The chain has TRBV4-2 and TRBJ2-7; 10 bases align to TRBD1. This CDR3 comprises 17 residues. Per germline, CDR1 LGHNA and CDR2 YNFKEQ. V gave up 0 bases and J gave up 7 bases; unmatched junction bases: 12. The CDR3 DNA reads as TGTGCCAGCAGCCAAGATGTCCCGGGACAGGGGACGAGAGAGCAGTACTTC. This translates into CASSQDVPGQGTREQYF.

The CDR3 loop is CASSEWQGNEQYF. The DNA of the CDR3 is TGTGCCAGCAGTGAATGGCAGGGAAACGAGCAGTACTTC. V is TRBV2 and J is TRBJ2-7, with D perhaps TRBD1 (5 bases). This CDR3 is 13 amino acids long. Trimming removed 2 bases at V and 5 bases at J, with 10 bases between. Germline values: CDR1 SNHLY, CDR2 FYNNEI.

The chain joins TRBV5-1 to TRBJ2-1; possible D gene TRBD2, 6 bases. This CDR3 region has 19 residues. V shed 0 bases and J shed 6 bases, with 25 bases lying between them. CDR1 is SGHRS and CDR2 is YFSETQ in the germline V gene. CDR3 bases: TGCGCCAGCAGCTTGGCCCGGCGGGACGCTCCCCCGAGGGGCAATGAGCAGTTCTTC. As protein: CASSLARRDAPPRGNEQFF.

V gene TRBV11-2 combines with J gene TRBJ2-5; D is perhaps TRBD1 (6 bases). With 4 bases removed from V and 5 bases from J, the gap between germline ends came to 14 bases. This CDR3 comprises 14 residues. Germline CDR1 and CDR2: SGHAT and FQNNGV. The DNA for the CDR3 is TGTGCCAGCAGCTCAATCAGGGGTAGGGAGACCCAGTACTTC. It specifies CASSSIRGRETQYF.

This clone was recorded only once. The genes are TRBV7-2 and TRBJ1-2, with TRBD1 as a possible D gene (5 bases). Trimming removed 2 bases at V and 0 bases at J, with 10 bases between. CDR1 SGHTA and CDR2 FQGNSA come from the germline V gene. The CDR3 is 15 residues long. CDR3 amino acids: CASSLWGEANYGYTF. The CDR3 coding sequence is TGTGCCAGCAGCTTATGGGGGGAGGCTAACTATGGCTACACCTTC.

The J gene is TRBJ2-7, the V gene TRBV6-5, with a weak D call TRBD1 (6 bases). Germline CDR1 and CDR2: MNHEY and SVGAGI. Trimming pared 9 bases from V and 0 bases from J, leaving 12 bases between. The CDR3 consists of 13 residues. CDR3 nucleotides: TGTGCCAGTAGGACAGAAAGCTCCTACGAGCAGTACTTC. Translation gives CASRTESSYEQYF.

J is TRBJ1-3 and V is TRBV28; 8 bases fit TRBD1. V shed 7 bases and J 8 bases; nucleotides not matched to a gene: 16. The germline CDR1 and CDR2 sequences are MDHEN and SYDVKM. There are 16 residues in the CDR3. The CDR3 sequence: CASKERQGRVGHTIYF. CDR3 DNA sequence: TGTGCCAGCAAGGAAAGACAGGGGAGAGTGGGGCACACCATATATTTT.

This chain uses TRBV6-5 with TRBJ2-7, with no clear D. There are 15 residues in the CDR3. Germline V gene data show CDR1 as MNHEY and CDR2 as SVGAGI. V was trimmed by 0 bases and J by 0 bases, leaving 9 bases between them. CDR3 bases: TGTGCCAGCAGTTACTCGACTCACACCTCCTACGAGCAGTACTTC. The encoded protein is CASSYSTHTSYEQYF.

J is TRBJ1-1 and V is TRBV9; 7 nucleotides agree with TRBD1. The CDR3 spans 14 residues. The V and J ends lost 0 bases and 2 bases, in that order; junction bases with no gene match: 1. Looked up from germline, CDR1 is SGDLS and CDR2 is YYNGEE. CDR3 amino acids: CASSVGQGNTEAFF. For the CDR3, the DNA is TGTGCCAGCAGCGTAGGACAGGGTAACACTGAAGCTTTCTTT.

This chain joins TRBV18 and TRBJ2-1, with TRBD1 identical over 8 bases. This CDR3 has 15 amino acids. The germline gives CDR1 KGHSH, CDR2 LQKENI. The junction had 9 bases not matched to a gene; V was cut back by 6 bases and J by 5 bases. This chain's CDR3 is CASSTRQGYNNEQFF. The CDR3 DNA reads TGTGCCAGCTCCACGAGACAGGGGTACAACAATGAGCAGTTCTTC.

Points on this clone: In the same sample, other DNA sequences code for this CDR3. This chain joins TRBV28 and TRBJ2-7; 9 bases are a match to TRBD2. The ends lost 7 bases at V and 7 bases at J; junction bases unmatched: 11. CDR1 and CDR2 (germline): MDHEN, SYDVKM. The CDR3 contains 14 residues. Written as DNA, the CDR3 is TGTGCCAGCACCCAAGCATTAGCGGGAGCTGAGCAGTACTTC. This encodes CASTQALAGAEQYF.

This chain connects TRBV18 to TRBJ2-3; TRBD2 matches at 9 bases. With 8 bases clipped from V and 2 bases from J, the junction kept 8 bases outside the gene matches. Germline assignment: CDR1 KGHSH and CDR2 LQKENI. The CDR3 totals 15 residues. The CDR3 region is CASRSGTSSTDTQYF. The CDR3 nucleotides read TGTGCCAGCAGATCCGGGACTAGCTCCACAGATACGCAGTATTTT. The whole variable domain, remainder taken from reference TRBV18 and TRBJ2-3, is NAGVMQNPRHLVRRRGQEARLRCSPMKGHSHVYWYRQLPEEGLKFMVYLQKENIIDESGMPKERFSAEFPKEGPSILRIQQVVRGDSAAYFCASRSGTSSTDTQYFGPGTRLTVL.

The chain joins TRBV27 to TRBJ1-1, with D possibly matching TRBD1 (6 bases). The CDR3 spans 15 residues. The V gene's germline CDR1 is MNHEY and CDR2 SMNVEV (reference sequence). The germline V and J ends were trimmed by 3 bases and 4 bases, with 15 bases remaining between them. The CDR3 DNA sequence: TGTGCCAGCAGTTTTTTTGACAGGCCTGGCACTGAAGCTTTCTTT. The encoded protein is CASSFFDRPGTEAFF.

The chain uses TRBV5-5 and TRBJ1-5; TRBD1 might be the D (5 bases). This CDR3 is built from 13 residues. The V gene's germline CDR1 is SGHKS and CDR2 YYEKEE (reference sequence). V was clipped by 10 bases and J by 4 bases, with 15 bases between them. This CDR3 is CASTGGGNQPQHF. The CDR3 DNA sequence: TGTGCCTCTACCGGGGGGGGTAATCAGCCCCAGCATTTT.

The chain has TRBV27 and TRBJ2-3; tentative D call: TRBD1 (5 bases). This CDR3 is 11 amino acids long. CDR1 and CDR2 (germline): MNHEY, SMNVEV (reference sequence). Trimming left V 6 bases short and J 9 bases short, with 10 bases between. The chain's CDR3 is CASRGARTQYF. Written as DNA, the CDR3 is TGTGCCAGCAGAGGGGCGAGGACGCAGTATTTT.

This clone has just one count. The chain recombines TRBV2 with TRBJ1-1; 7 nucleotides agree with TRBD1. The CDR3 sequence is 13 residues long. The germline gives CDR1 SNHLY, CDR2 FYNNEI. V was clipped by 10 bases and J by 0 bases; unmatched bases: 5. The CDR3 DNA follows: TGTGCCACTAAACAGGGGATGAACACTGAAGCTTTCTTT. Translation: CATKQGMNTEAFF.

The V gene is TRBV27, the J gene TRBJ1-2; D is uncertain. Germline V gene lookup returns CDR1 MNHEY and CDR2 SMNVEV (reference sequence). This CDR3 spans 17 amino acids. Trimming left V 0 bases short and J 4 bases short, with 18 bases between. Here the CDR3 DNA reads TGTGCCAGCAGTTTATCGAAACTGTGGGGAGCGCTCTATGGCTACACCTTC. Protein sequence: CASSLSKLWGALYGYTF.

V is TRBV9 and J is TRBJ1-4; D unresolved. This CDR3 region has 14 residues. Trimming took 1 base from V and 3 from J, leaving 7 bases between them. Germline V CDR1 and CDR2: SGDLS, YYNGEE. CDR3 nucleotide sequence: TGTGCCAGCAGCGTACTAGACTCTAATGAAAAACTGTTTTTT. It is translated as CASSVLDSNEKLFF.

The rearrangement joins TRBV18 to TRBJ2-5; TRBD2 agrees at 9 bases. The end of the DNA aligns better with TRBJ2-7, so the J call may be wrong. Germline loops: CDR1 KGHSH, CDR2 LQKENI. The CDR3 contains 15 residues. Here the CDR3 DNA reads TGTGCCAGCTCACGACCCGGGACTAGCATCCACGAGCAGTACTTC. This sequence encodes CASSRPGTSIHEQYF.

CDR3 residues: CASSSWRPTNEQFF. The CDR3 DNA sequence: TGTGCCAGCAGTTCCTGGAGGCCCACTAATGAGCAGTTCTTC. The V and J genes are TRBV28 and TRBJ2-1; D perhaps matches TRBD2 (5 bases). This CDR3 region has 14 residues. Germline CDR1 MDHEN, CDR2 SYDVKM. The V and J ends lost 4 bases and 7 bases respectively, with 14 bases between them.

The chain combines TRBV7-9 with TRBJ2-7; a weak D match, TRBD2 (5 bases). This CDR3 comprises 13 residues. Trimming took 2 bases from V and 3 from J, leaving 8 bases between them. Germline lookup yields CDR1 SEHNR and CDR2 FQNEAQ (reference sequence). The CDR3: CASSLSLDYEQYF. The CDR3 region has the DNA TGTGCCAGCAGCTTATCACTAGACTACGAGCAGTACTTC.